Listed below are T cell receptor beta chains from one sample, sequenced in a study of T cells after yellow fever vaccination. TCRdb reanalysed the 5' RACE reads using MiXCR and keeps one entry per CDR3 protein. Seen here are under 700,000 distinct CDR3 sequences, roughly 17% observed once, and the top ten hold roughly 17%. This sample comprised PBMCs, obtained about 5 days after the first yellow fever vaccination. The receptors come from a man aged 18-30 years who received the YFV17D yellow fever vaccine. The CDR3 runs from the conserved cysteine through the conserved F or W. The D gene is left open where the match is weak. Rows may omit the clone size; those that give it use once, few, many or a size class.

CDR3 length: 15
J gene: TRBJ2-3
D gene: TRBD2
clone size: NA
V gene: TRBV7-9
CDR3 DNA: TGTGCCAGCAGCGCACTAGCGGGGGGGGCAGATACGCAGTATTTT
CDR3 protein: CASSALAGGADTQYF

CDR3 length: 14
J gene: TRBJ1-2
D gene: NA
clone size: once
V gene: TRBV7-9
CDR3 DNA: TGTGCCAGCAGCTTCGGACGCCAAACGCAGGGCTACACCTTC
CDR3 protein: CASSFGRQTQGYTF

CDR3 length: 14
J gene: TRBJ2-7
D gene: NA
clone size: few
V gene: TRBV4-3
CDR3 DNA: TGCGCCAGCAGCCGAACCAGGGAAGCCTACGAGCAGTACTTC
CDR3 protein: CASSRTREAYEQYF

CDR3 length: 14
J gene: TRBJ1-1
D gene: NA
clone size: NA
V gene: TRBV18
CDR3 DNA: TGTGCCAGCTCCCACGGTGGGGCTGATACTGAAGCTTTCTTT
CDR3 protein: CASSHGGADTEAFF

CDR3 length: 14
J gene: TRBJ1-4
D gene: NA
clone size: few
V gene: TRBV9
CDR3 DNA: TGTGCCAGCAGCGCAGGGATCCTTGATGAAAAACTGTTTTTT
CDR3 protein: CASSAGILDEKLFF

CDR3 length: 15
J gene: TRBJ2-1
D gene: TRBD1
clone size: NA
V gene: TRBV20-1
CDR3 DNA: TGCAGTGCTTGGCGACAGGGTTCGGGCTATAATGAGCAGTTCTTC
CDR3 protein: CSAWRQGSGYNEQFF

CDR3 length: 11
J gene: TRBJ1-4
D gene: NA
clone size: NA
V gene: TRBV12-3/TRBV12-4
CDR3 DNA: TGTGCCAGCGGACTTAATGAAAAACTGTTTTTT
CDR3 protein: CASGLNEKLFF

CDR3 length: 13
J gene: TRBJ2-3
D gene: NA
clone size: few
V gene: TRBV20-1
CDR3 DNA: TGCAGTGCAAAGTTCGGGGGCACAGATACGCAGTATTTT
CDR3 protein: CSAKFGGTDTQYF

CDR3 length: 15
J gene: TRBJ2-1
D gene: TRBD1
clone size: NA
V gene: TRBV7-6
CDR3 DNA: TGTGCCAGCAGGCCCACAGGGGGCTTTTACAATGAGCAGTTCTTC
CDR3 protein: CASRPTGGFYNEQFF

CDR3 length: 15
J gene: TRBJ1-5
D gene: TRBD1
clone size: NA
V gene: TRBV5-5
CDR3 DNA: TGTGCCAGTAACCTCCGGGACAGTAGCAAACAGCCCCAGCATTTT
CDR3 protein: CASNLRDSSKQPQHF

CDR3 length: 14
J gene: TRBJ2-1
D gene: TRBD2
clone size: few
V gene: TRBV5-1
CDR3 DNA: TGTGCCAGCAGTCTGCGGGGGGCTTACAATGAGCAGTTCTTC
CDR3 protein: CASSLRGAYNEQFF

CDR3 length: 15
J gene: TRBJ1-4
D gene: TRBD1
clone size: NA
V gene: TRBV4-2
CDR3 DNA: TGTGCCAGCAGCCATTCACAGGGGATAGATGAAAAACTGTTTTTT
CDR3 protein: CASSHSQGIDEKLFF

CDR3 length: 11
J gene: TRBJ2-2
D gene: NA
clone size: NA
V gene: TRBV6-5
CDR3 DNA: TGTGCCAGTAATTGGGGTGGGGAGCTGTTTTTT
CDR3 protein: CASNWGGELFF

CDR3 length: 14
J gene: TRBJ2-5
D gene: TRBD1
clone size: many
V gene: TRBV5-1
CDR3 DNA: TGCGCCAGCAGCGGATGGACAGGGCCTGAGACCCAGTACTTC
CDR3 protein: CASSGWTGPETQYF

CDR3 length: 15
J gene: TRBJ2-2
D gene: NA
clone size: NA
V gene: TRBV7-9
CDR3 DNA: TGTGCCAGCAGCGGCCCGGGACGCGTCACCGGGGAGCTGTTTTTT
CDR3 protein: CASSGPGRVTGELFF

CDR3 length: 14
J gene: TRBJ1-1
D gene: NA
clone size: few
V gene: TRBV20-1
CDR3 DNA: TGCAGTGCTAGAGGACTTCGAGGTGCCGCTGAAGCTTTCTTT
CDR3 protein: CSARGLRGAAEAFF

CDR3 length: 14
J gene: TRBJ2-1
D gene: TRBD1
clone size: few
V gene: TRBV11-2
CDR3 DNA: TGTGCCAGCAGCCACCTAACACAGGGGCATGAGCAGTTCTTC
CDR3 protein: CASSHLTQGHEQFF

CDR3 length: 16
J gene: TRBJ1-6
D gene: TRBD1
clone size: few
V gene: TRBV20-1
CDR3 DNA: TGCAGTGCTAGCAGACGAAGGACAGGGGGGTTCTCACCCCTCCACTTT
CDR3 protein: CSASRRRTGGFSPLHF

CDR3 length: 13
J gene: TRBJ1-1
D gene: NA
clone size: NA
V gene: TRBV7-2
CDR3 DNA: TGTGCCAGCAGCTTCTCACAGGGCACTGAAGCTTTCTTT
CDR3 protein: CASSFSQGTEAFF

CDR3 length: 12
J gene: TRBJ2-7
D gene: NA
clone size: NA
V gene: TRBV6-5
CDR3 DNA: TGTGCCAGCTGGAGGGGGGGGAGCGAGCAGTACTTC
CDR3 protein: CASWRGGSEQYF

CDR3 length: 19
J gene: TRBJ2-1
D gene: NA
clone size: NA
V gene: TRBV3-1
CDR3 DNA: TGTGCCAGCAGCCAAGAGGAGGTATCGGCGGCGGGGGCCTGGGATGAGCAGTTCTTC
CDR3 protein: CASSQEEVSAAGAWDEQFF

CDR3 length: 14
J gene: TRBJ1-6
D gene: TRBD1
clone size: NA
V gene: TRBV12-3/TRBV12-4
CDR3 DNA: TGTGCCAGCAGTACCGAGACAGGGAATTCACCCCTCCACTTT
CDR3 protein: CASSTETGNSPLHF

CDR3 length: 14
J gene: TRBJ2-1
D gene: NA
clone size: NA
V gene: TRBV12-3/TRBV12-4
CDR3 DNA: TGTGCCAGCAGGGCTTTCGGGCTCGGCAATGAGCAGTTCTTC
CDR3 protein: CASRAFGLGNEQFF

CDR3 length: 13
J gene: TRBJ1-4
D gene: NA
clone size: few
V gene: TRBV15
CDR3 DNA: TGTGCCAGCCACGGAACAACTAATGAAAAACTGTTTTTT
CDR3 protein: CASHGTTNEKLFF

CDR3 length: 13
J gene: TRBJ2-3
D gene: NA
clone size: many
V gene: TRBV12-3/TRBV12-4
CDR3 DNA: TGTGCCTCTCGCCGGGGGAGCACAGATACGCAGTATTTT
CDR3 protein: CASRRGSTDTQYF

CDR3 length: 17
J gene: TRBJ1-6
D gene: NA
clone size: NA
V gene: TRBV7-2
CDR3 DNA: TGTGCCAGCAGCCCGGGAGGGCAGGGGCGCTATAATTCACCCCTCCACTTT
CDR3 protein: CASSPGGQGRYNSPLHF

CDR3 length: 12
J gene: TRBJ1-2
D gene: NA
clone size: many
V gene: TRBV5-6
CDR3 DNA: TGTGCCAGCAGCCCGTCTTTCTATGGCTACACCTTC
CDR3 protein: CASSPSFYGYTF

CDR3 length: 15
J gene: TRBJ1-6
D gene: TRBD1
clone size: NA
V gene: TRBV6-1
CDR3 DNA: TGTGCCAGCAGCTCCCCGACAGGGCGGCAGTCACCCCTCCACTTT
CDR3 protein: CASSSPTGRQSPLHF

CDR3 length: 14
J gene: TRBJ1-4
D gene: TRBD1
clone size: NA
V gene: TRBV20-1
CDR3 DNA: TGCAGTGCTAGGGTGACAGGGGTTAATGAAAAACTGTTTTTT
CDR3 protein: CSARVTGVNEKLFF

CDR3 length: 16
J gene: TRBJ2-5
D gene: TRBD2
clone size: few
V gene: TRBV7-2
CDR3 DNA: TGTGCCAGCAGCTTTACTAGCGGGGGGGTTCCAGAGACCCAGTACTTC
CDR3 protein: CASSFTSGGVPETQYF

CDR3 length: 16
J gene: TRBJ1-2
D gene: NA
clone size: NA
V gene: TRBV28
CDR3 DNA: TGTGCCAGCAGTTTACATGCGGCAGGGGTGGGCTATGGCTACACCTTC
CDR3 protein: CASSLHAAGVGYGYTF

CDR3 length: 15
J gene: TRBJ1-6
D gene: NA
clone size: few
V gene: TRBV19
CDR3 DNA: TGTGCCAGTAGGACCAGTAGGAGCGGGAATTCACCCCTCCACTTT
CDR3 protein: CASRTSRSGNSPLHF

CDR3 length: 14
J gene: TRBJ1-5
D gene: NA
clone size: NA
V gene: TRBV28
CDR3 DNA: TGTGCCAGCAGACCGGACCGACGCAATCAGCCCCAGCATTTT
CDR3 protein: CASRPDRRNQPQHF

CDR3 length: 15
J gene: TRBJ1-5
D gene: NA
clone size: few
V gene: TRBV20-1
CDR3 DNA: TGCAGTGCTAGAGATTCAAAACCGGAGGGCCAGCCCCAGCATTTT
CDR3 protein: CSARDSKPEGQPQHF

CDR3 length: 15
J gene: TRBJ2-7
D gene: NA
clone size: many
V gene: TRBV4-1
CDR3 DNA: TGCGCCAGCAGCCAAGAGGCAGGAGTTTTCTACGAGCAGTACTTC
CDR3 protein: CASSQEAGVFYEQYF

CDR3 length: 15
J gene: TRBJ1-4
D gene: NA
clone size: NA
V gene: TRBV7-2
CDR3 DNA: TGTGCCAGCAGCCCGCGGGCCGGCCGGGATGAAAAACTGTTTTTT
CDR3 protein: CASSPRAGRDEKLFF

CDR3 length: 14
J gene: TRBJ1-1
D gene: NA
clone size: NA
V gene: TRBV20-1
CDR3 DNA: TGCAGTGCTAGACGTCCCAAGACTGACACTGAAGCTTTCTTT
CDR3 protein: CSARRPKTDTEAFF

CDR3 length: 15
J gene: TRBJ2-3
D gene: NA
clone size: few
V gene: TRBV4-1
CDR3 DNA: TGCGCCAGCAGCCAAGATGGCGATCACGGGGATACGCAGTATTTT
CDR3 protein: CASSQDGDHGDTQYF

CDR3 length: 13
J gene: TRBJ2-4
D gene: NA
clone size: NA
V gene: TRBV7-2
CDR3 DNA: TGTGCCAGCAGCTTAGAAGTAGGAAACATTCAGTACTTC
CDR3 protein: CASSLEVGNIQYF

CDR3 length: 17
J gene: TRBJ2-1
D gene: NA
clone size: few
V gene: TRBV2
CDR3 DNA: TGTGCCAGCAGTGGGGCCTCGCGAGGGCCAGCCTACAATGAGCAGTTCTTC
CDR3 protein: CASSGASRGPAYNEQFF

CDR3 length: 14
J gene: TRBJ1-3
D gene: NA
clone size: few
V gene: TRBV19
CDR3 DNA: TGTGCCAGTAGACGGGGCCCCTCTGGAAACACCATATATTTT
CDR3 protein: CASRRGPSGNTIYF

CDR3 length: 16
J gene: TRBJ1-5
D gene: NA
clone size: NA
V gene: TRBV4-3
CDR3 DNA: TGCGCCAGCAGCCCGCAAAGAATCAGTCGCAATCAGCCCCAGCATTTT
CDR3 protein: CASSPQRISRNQPQHF

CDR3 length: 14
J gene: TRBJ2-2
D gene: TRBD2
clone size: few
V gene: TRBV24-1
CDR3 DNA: TGTGCCACGGGGACTAGCGGGGGGTCCGGGGAGCTGTTTTTT
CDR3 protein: CATGTSGGSGELFF

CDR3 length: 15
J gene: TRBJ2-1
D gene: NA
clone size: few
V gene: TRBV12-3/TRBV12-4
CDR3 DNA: TGTGCCAGCAGACCATCCCAGGTGAAGCGAAATGAGCAGTTCTTC
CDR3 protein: CASRPSQVKRNEQFF

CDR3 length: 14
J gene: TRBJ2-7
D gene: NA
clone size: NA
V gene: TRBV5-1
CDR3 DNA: TGCGCCAGCAGAATACTAGGGGGAAGGTACGAGCAGTACTTC
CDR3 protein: CASRILGGRYEQYF

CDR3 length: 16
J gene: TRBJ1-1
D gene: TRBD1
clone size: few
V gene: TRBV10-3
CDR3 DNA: TGTGCCATCAGTGAGAACAGGGGGCTTTCGTTAACTGAAGCTTTCTTT
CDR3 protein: CAISENRGLSLTEAFF

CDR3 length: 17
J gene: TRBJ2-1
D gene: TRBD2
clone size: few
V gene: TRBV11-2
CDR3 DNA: TGTGCCAGCAGCTCCCCCAGTAGCGGGGAGGCCTACAATGAGCAGTTCTTC
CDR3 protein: CASSSPSSGEAYNEQFF

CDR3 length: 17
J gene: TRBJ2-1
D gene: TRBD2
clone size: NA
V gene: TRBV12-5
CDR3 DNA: TGTGCTAGTGGTTTGCGACTAGCGGGTGTATCCTACAATGAGCAGTTCTTC
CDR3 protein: CASGLRLAGVSYNEQFF

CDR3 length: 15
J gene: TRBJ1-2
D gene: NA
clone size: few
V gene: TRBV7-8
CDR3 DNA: TGTGCCAGCAGCTTAGTGGGGGGTGTCGGCTATGGCTACACCTTC
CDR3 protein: CASSLVGGVGYGYTF

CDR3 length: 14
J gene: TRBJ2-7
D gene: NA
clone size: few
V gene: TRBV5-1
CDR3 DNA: TGCGCCAGCAGCGGCGGCCAACGAAACTCCGAGCAGTACTTC
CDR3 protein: CASSGGQRNSEQYF

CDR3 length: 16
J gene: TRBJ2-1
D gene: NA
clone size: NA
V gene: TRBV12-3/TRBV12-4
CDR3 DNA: TGTGCCAGCAGTTTATACCGACTGGACCCTTTTAATGAGCAGTTCTTC
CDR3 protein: CASSLYRLDPFNEQFF

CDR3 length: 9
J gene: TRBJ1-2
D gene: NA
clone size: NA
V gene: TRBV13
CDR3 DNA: TGTGCCAGCACACATGGCTACACCTTC
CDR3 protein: CASTHGYTF

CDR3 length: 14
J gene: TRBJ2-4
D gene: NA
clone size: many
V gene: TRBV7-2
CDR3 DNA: TGTGCCAGCAGCTTAGGAGGGGTGAAAAACATTCAGTACTTC
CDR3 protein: CASSLGGVKNIQYF

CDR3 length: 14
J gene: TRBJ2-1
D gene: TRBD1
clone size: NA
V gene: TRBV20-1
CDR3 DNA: TGCAGCATCCTCCAGGGGGCGAACTACAATGAGCAGTTCTTC
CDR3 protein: CSILQGANYNEQFF

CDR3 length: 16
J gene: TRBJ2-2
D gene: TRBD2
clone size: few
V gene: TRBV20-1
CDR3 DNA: TGCAGTGCTAGGGGCGCGGGGGGAGCGAACACCGGGGAGCTGTTTTTT
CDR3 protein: CSARGAGGANTGELFF